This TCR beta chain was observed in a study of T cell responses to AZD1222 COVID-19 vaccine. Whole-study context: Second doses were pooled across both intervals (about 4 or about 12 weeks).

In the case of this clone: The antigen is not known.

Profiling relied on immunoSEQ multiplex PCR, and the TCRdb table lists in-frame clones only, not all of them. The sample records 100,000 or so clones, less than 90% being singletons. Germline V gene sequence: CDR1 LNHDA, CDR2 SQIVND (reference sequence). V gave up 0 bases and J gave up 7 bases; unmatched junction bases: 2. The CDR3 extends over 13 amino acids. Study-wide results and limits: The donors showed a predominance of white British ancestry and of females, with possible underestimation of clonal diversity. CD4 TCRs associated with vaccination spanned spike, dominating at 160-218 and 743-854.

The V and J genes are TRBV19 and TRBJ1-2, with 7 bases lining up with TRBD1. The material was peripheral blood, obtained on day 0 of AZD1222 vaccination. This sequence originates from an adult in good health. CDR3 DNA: TGTGCCAGTAGTATAGAGAGGGGGCTTGGCTACACCTTC. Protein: CASSIERGLGYTF.